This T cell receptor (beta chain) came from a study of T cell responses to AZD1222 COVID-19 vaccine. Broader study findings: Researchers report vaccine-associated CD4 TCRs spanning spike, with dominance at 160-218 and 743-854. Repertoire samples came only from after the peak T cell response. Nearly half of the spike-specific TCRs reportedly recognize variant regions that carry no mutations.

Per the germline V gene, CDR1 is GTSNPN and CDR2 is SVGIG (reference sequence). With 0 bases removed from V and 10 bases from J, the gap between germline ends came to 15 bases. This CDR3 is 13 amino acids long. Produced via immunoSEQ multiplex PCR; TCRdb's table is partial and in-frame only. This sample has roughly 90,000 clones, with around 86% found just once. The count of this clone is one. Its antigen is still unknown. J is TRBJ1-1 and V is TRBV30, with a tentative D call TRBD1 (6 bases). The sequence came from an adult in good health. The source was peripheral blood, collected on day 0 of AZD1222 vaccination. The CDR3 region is CAWSVDSVSAAFF. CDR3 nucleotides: TGTGCCTGGAGTGTGGACAGCGTATCGGCAGCTTTCTTT.